This T cell receptor beta chain was captured by sequencing in a study of long-term antiretroviral therapy in people with HIV. Investigators performed immunoSEQ version v3.0 at survey level. Sequencing used immunoSEQ multiplex PCR; TCRdb keeps in-frame clones, though not all of them. The table has approximately 16,000 clones, over 70% seen once. CDR1 and CDR2 from the germline V gene are SGHVS and FQNEAQ. The germline V and J ends were trimmed by 1 base and 6 bases, with 18 bases remaining between them. The CDR3 consists of 17 residues. The chain is built from TRBV7-8 and TRBJ1-4; no reliable D call. The specimen comprised unsorted PBMCs, sampled 2.1 years after starting antiretroviral therapy. The source of this sequence is a man aged 35 to 55 with HIV. Written as DNA, the CDR3 is TGTGCCAGCAGCTTAGAAATTCAGCCGGACTCAGATGAAAAACTGTTTTTT. Protein product: CASSLEIQPDSDEKLFF.